Listed below are T cell receptor beta chains from one sample, sequenced in a study of control samples from healthy donors and cancer patients. TCRdb's copy holds only in-frame clones and misses some; the assay was immunoSEQ multiplex PCR. The data hold under 150,000 clones, with approximately 90% observed a single time. Sequencing was done on a sample of PBMCs. The source is a woman aged 45-65 years with colorectal cancer. Both conserved end residues are part of each CDR3. A D gene is named only where the DNA matches it firmly. The listing skips clone size in some rows; elsewhere it reads once, few, many or a size class.

d_call	j_call	v_call	clone_size	cdr3_nt	cdr3_aa
.	TRBJ1-1	TRBV6-5	.	TGTGCCAGCAGTCAGGACGGTAACACTGAAGCTTTCTTT	CASSQDGNTEAFF
TRBD1	TRBJ1-3	TRBV6-5	.	TGTGCCAGCAGTTACTCCCCCGGACAGGGTCCCACCATATATTTT	CASSYSPGQGPTIYF
.	TRBJ1-4	TRBV7-6	.	TGTGCCAGCAGCTTAGGGGGGGCAGGTGGCGAAAAACTGTTTTTT	CASSLGGAGGEKLFF
TRBD2	TRBJ2-1	TRBV24-1	.	TGTGCCACCAGTGATTTTGAGACTAGCGGGCTCAATGAGCAGTTCTTC	CATSDFETSGLNEQFF
.	TRBJ1-1	TRBV11-2	once	TGTGCCAGCAGCTTAGCGTCTGGGTTGGGCACTGAAGCTTTCTTT	CASSLASGLGTEAFF
TRBD2	TRBJ2-1	TRBV7-3	.	TGTGCCAGCAGCCCTAGCGGGAGCTATGAGCAGTTCTTC	CASSPSGSYEQFF
.	TRBJ1-1	TRBV9	.	TGTGCCAGCAGCGTGGAGGACAGCCTGAACACTGAAGCTTTCTTT	CASSVEDSLNTEAFF
.	TRBJ2-3	TRBV5-1	.	TGCGCCAGCAGCTTGGGCCTAACAGGAGATACGCAGTATTTT	CASSLGLTGDTQYF
.	TRBJ1-2	TRBV3-1/TRBV3-2	.	TGTGCCAGCAGCCAAGATTGGGGTATTGGCTACACCTTC	CASSQDWGIGYTF
TRBD1	TRBJ1-1	TRBV7-9	.	TGTGCCAGCAGCTCGGACAGGGGGAATATGAACACTGAAGCTTTCTTT	CASSSDRGNMNTEAFF
TRBD2	TRBJ2-1	TRBV7-6	.	TGTGCCAGCAGCCACCCTAGCGGAAAGAGAGACAATGAGCAGTTCTTC	CASSHPSGKRDNEQFF
.	TRBJ2-3	TRBV7-8	.	TGTGCCAGCAGGGCACGCGATACGCAGTATTTT	CASRARDTQYF
.	TRBJ1-2	TRBV7-9	.	TGTGCCAGCAGCTTAGCAGGGAACTATGGCTACACCTTC	CASSLAGNYGYTF
TRBD1	TRBJ1-1	TRBV6-5	.	TGTGCCAGCAGGTGGACAGGCGGGATTAACACTGAAGCTTTCTTT	CASRWTGGINTEAFF
.	TRBJ1-2	TRBV28	.	TGTGCCAGCGAAATCGAGGGAGTTGGCGGCTACACCTTC	CASEIEGVGGYTF
.	TRBJ1-1	TRBV6-5	.	TGTGCCAGCAGCTGGGGGGCGGCCCAGAACACTGAAGCTTTCTTT	CASSWGAAQNTEAFF
.	TRBJ2-2	TRBV5-5	.	TGTGCCAGCAGCTGGGGGGTGAACACCGGGGAGCTGTTTTTT	CASSWGVNTGELFF
.	TRBJ1-2	TRBV6-5	.	TGTGCCAGCCGCGCAGTTACTAACTATGGCTACACCTTC	CASRAVTNYGYTF
.	TRBJ2-1	TRBV6-5	.	TGTGCCAGCAGCGCTATGGGACACTCGGATGAGCAGTTCTTC	CASSAMGHSDEQFF
TRBD2	TRBJ2-5	TRBV19	.	TGTGCCAGTAGTATAAGGACTAGCCTTAAAGAGACCCAGTACTTC	CASSIRTSLKETQYF
TRBD1	TRBJ1-2	TRBV25-1	.	TGTGCCAGCAGGGGGACAGGGGATGGCTACACCTTC	CASRGTGDGYTF
.	TRBJ2-2	TRBV5-5	.	TGTGCCAGCAGATCTAGTTTGAACACCGGGGAGCTGTTTTTT	CASRSSLNTGELFF
TRBD1	TRBJ1-1	TRBV6-5	.	TGTGCCAGCAGGGACAGGGGAGGTCTTGAAGCTTTCTTT	CASRDRGGLEAFF
TRBD1	TRBJ1-2	TRBV7-9	.	TGTGCCAGCAGCTTAAGGGGCACACCGGGACAGGGGGCTGGCGGCTACACCTTC	CASSLRGTPGQGAGGYTF
.	TRBJ1-2	TRBV5-1	.	TGCGCCAGCAGCTCCCAGGCAGGGGAAGTCTACTATGGCTACACCTTC	CASSSQAGEVYYGYTF
TRBD2	TRBJ2-7	TRBV4-1	.	TGCGCCAGCAGCCAAGACCGCGGGACTAGCGGACGGTACGAGCAGTACTTC	CASSQDRGTSGRYEQYF
.	TRBJ1-1	TRBV18	.	TGTGCCAGCTCACCGGTGGGGGGTGGTGGTACTGAAGCTTTCTTT	CASSPVGGGGTEAFF
.	TRBJ2-5	TRBV3-1/TRBV3-2	.	TGTGCCAGCAGCCAAGATGGGCCGGGAATACCCGCCGTCCAAGAGACCCAGTACTTC	CASSQDGPGIPAVQETQYF
.	TRBJ1-6	TRBV9	.	TGTGCCAGCAGCGTTGATGGCACCGTCCGTTCACCCCTCCACTTT	CASSVDGTVRSPLHF
.	TRBJ1-5	TRBV5-5	.	TGTGCCAGCAGCTTCCAGGGAAATAGCAATCAGCCCCAGCATTTT	CASSFQGNSNQPQHF
TRBD1	TRBJ2-4	TRBV10-3	.	TGTGCCATCAGTGAGTCGATCGGACAGGGTTTTGAAAACATTCAGTACTTC	CAISESIGQGFENIQYF
.	TRBJ1-4	TRBV3-1/TRBV3-2	.	TGTGCCAGCAGCCAGGGACTCTGGGGTGAAAAACTGTTTTTT	CASSQGLWGEKLFF
TRBD1	TRBJ2-7	TRBV5-3	.	TGTGCCAGAAGCTCCTCCCAGAGACAGGGAGCCCAAATAAGATACGAGCAGTACTTC	CARSSSQRQGAQIRYEQYF
.	TRBJ2-5	TRBV7-7	few	TGTGCTAGCAGCCTGGGGGCCAGCGCGGGGCCCGAGACCCAGTACTTC	CASSLGASAGPETQYF
TRBD1	TRBJ1-2	TRBV7-9	.	TGTGCCAGCAGCTTAACAGGGGGAGGAGATGGCTACACCTTC	CASSLTGGGDGYTF
TRBD2	TRBJ2-1	TRBV4-1	.	TGCGCCAGCAGCCAGTCAGACGGAGCGGGAGGGCCCGATGAGCAGTTCTTC	CASSQSDGAGGPDEQFF
.	TRBJ1-3	TRBV11-2	.	TGTGCCAGCAGCAAACGACAGGATGGAAACACCATATATTTT	CASSKRQDGNTIYF
TRBD1	TRBJ2-1	TRBV2	.	TGTGCCAGCGAATTGGGGACAGGAGGGAATGAGCAGTTCTTC	CASELGTGGNEQFF
TRBD1	TRBJ1-4	TRBV18	.	TGTGCCAGCTCACCGGACAGGGTGGAAGAAAAACTGTTTTTT	CASSPDRVEEKLFF
TRBD2	TRBJ2-2	TRBV9	.	TGTGCCAGCAGCCCCACTAGCGGGGGTGTCACCGGGGAGCTGTTTTTT	CASSPTSGGVTGELFF
.	TRBJ1-2	TRBV27	.	TGTGCCAGCAGTTCATGGGACGGAAGCTATGGCTACACCTTC	CASSSWDGSYGYTF
.	TRBJ2-2	TRBV5-1	once	TGCGCCAGCAGCCCTGGCGGCGGTCAAAGGAACACCGGGGAGCTGTTTTTT	CASSPGGGQRNTGELFF
.	TRBJ1-3	TRBV5-8	.	TGTGCCAGCAGCCTGATCGGCGGACCGGTCTCTGGAAACACCATATATTTT	CASSLIGGPVSGNTIYF
.	TRBJ1-1	TRBV12-3/TRBV12-4	.	TGTGCCAGCGCTACAGCAGGGGTAGCTTTCTTT	CASATAGVAFF
.	TRBJ1-2	TRBV3-1/TRBV3-2	few	TGTGCCAGCAGCCAAGATTCTAGGGTAGGCTACACCTTC	CASSQDSRVGYTF
TRBD1	TRBJ2-5	TRBV5-1	.	TGCGCCAGCCAAGAAGACAGGGGAGAGACCCAGTACTTC	CASQEDRGETQYF
.	TRBJ2-3	TRBV29-1	.	TGCAGCGTTGCTGAGACCTCGAGCACAGATACGCAGTATTTT	CSVAETSSTDTQYF